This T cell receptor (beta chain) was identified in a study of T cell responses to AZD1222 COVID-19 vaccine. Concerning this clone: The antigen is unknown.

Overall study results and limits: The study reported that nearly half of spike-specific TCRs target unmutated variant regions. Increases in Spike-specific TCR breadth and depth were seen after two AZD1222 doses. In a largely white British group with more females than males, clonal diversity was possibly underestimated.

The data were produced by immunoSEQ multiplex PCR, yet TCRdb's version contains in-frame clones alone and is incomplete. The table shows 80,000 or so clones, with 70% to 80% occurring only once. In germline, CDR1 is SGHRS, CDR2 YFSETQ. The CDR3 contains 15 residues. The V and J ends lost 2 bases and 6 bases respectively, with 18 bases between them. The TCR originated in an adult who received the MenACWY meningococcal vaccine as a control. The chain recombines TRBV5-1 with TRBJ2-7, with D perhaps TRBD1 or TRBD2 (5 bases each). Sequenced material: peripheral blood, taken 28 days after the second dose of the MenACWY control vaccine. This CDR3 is CASSLQGTGTSEQYF. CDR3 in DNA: TGCGCCAGCAGCTTACAAGGGACGGGGACCAGCGAGCAGTACTTC.